This is a list of T cell receptor beta chains from one sample in a study of early T cells in non-severe SARS-CoV-2 infection. A single record per CDR3 protein comes from TCRdb applying MiXCR to the 5' RACE reads. The sample lists about 66,000 distinct CDR3 sequences; 18% were seen once. The sequencing here drew on whole blood, taken at baseline. Receptors originate from an adult who was a healthcare worker with PCR-confirmed SARS-CoV-2 infection or an uninfected control (not recorded which). The CDR3 runs from the conserved cysteine through the conserved F or W. Each record gives: D gene, V gene, J gene, CDR3 protein. The D gene is left open where the match is weak.

d_gene: TRBD1
v_gene: TRBV3-1
j_gene: TRBJ2-1
CDR3aa: CASSQEGTGFFNEQFF

d_gene: TRBD2
v_gene: TRBV5-1
j_gene: TRBJ2-3
CDR3aa: CASSLEASGGYTQYF

d_gene: NA
v_gene: TRBV3-1
j_gene: TRBJ2-7
CDR3aa: CASSQVENEQYF

d_gene: TRBD2
v_gene: TRBV9
j_gene: TRBJ2-3
CDR3aa: CASSVALGLAGGPDTQYF

d_gene: NA
v_gene: TRBV29-1
j_gene: TRBJ1-1
CDR3aa: CSATGMNTEAFF

d_gene: NA
v_gene: TRBV19
j_gene: TRBJ2-7
CDR3aa: CASSDYLHEQYF

d_gene: NA
v_gene: TRBV28
j_gene: TRBJ2-7
CDR3aa: CASSSGTVSYEQYF

d_gene: NA
v_gene: TRBV5-5
j_gene: TRBJ2-3
CDR3aa: CASSMRDRITDTQYF

d_gene: TRBD2
v_gene: TRBV10-3
j_gene: TRBJ2-1
CDR3aa: CAISEVSGGSYNEQFF

d_gene: NA
v_gene: TRBV10-2
j_gene: TRBJ2-1
CDR3aa: CASSESKQINEQFF

d_gene: TRBD2
v_gene: TRBV3-1
j_gene: TRBJ2-7
CDR3aa: CASSLGLAGDEQYF

d_gene: NA
v_gene: TRBV6-4
j_gene: TRBJ1-1
CDR3aa: CASNTRTETNTEAFF

d_gene: NA
v_gene: TRBV7-9
j_gene: TRBJ1-5
CDR3aa: CASSLDGTRHQPQHF

d_gene: TRBD2
v_gene: TRBV20-1
j_gene: TRBJ2-7
CDR3aa: CSASPSGGIYEQYF

d_gene: NA
v_gene: TRBV4-1
j_gene: TRBJ2-7
CDR3aa: CASSYRDFTNGRFYEQYF

d_gene: TRBD1
v_gene: TRBV20-1
j_gene: TRBJ1-5
CDR3aa: CSARGQGAGQPQHF

d_gene: TRBD1
v_gene: TRBV9
j_gene: TRBJ1-3
CDR3aa: CASSAGTGGPGNTIYF

d_gene: TRBD1
v_gene: TRBV5-4
j_gene: TRBJ2-1
CDR3aa: CASSPRTGDYNEQFF

d_gene: TRBD1
v_gene: TRBV6-5
j_gene: TRBJ1-1
CDR3aa: CASSGQGAHTEAFF

d_gene: NA
v_gene: TRBV12-3/TRBV12-4
j_gene: TRBJ2-3
CDR3aa: CASSRTGGGATDTQYF

d_gene: NA
v_gene: TRBV9
j_gene: TRBJ1-6
CDR3aa: CASSVVPSASPLHF

d_gene: NA
v_gene: TRBV12-3/TRBV12-4
j_gene: TRBJ1-6
CDR3aa: CASSLNRDSPLHF

d_gene: NA
v_gene: TRBV11-2
j_gene: TRBJ2-1
CDR3aa: CASSLDGVFSEQFF

d_gene: NA
v_gene: TRBV2
j_gene: TRBJ2-4
CDR3aa: CASSEQPLTTIQYF

d_gene: TRBD1
v_gene: TRBV20-1
j_gene: TRBJ2-2
CDR3aa: CSVSTGGRGELFF

d_gene: NA
v_gene: TRBV4-2
j_gene: TRBJ2-3
CDR3aa: CASSQRHSWSDTQYF

d_gene: NA
v_gene: TRBV25-1
j_gene: TRBJ1-2
CDR3aa: CASSSTGSFGYTF

d_gene: NA
v_gene: TRBV6-1
j_gene: TRBJ2-5
CDR3aa: CASSEARVGPGETQYF

d_gene: NA
v_gene: TRBV28
j_gene: TRBJ2-1
CDR3aa: CASSSPPTRTQFF

d_gene: NA
v_gene: TRBV18
j_gene: TRBJ1-1
CDR3aa: CASSNREYTEAFF

d_gene: NA
v_gene: TRBV6-2/TRBV6-3
j_gene: TRBJ2-7
CDR3aa: CASTRTATYEQYF

d_gene: NA
v_gene: TRBV20-1
j_gene: TRBJ2-1
CDR3aa: CSARSLLGRGNEQFF